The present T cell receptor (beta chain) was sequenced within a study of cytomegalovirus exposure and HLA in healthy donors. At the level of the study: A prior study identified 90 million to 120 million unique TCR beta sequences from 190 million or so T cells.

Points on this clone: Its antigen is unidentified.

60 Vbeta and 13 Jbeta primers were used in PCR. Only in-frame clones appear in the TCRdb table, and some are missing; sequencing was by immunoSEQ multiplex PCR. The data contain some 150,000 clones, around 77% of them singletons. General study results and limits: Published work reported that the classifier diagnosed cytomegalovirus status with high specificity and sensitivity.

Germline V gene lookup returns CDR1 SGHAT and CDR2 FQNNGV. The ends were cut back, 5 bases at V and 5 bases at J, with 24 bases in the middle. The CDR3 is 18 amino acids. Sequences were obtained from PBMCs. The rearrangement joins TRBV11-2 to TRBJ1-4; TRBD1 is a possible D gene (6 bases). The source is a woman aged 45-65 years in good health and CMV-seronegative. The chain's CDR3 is CASSLRGVSGGNNEKLFF. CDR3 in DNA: TGTGCCAGCAGCCTTAGGGGGGTTTCGGGGGGTAACAATGAAAAACTGTTTTTT.